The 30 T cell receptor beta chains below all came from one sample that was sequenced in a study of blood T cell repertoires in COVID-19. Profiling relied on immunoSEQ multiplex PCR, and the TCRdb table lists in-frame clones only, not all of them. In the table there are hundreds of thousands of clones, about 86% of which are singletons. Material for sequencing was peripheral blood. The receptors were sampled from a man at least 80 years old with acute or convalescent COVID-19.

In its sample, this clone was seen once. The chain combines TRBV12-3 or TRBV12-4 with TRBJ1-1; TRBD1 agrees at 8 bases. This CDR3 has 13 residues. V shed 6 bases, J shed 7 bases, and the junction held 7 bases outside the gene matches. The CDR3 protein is CASSQGAPYEAFF. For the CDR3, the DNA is TGTGCCAGCAGCCAGGGGGCGCCTTATGAAGCTTTCTTT.

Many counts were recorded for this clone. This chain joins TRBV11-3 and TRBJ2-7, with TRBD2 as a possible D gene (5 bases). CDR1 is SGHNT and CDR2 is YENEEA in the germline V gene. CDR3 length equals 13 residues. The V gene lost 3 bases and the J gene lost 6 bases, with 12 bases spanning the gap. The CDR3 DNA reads TGTGCCAGCAGCTTTTCATCTAGCACCGAGCAGTACTTC. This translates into CASSFSSSTEQYF.

CDR3 sequence reads: CASSWGDRGRGETQYF. The CDR3 coding sequence is TGCGCCAGCAGCTGGGGGGACAGGGGGCGTGGAGAGACCCAGTACTTC. The chain couples TRBV5-1 to TRBJ2-5; 12 nucleotides align to TRBD1. Germline V gene sequence: CDR1 SGHRS, CDR2 YFSETQ. V dropped 3 bases and J dropped 4; count of bases not matched to a gene: 7. The CDR3 is made up of 16 amino acids.

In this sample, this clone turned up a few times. CDR3 residues: CASSSGVHEQYF. The CDR3 DNA follows: TGTGCCAGCAGCTCAGGGGTCCACGAGCAGTACTTC. The gene calls are TRBV11-2 and TRBJ2-7, with D maybe TRBD1 (6 bases). The CDR3 covers 12 residues. V gave up 4 bases and J gave up 5 bases, with 9 bases separating them. Germline V gives CDR1 SGHAT, CDR2 FQNNGV.

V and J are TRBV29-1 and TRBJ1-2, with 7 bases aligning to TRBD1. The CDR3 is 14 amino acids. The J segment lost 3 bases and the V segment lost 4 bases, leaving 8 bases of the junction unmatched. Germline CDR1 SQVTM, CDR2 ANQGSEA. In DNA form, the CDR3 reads TGCAGCGTTGCGAGGGACAGTCGCGACTATGGCTACACCTTC. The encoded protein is CSVARDSRDYGYTF.

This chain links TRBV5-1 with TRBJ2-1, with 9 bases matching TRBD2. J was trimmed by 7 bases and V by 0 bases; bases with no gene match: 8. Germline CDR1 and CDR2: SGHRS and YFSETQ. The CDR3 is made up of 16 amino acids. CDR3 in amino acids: CASSLGGGGALNEQFF. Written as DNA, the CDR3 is TGCGCCAGCAGCTTGGGAGGCGGGGGGGCCTTGAATGAGCAGTTCTTC.

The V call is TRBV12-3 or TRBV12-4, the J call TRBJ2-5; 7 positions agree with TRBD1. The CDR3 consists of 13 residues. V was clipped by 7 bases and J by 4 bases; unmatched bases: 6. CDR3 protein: CASTDRVRETQYF. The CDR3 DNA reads TGTGCCAGCACCGACAGGGTCCGAGAGACCCAGTACTTC.

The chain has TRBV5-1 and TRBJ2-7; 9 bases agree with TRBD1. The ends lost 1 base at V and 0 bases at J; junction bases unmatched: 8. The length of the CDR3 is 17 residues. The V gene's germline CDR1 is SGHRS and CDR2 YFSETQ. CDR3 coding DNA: TGCGCCAGCAGCTTGCGATCCGGGACAGGGCGCTCCTACGAGCAGTACTTC. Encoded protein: CASSLRSGTGRSYEQYF.

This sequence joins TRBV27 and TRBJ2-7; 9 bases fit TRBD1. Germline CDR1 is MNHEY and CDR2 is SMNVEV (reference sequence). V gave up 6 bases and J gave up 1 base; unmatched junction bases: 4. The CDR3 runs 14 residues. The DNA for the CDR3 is TGTGCCAGCAGCTCGACAGGGGGTTCCTACGAGCAGTACTTC. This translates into CASSSTGGSYEQYF.

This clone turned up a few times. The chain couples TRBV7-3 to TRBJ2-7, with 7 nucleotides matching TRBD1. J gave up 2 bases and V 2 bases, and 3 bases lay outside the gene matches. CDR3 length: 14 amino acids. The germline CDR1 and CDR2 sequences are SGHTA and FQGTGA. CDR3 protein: CASSLSQGPYEQYF. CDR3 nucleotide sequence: TGTGCCAGCAGCTTATCACAGGGGCCCTACGAGCAGTACTTC. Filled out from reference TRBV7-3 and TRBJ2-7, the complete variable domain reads GAGVSQTPSNKVTEKGKYVELRCDPISGHTALYWYRQSLGQGPEFLIYFQGTGAADDSGLPNDRFFAVRPEGSVSTLKIQRTERGDSAVYLCASSLSQGPYEQYFGPGTRLTVT.

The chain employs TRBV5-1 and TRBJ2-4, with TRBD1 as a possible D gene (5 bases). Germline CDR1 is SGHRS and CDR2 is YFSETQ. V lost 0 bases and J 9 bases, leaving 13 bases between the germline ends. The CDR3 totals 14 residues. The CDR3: CASSLAVSQGIQYF. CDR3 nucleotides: TGCGCCAGCAGCTTGGCCGTCTCCCAGGGCATTCAGTACTTC.

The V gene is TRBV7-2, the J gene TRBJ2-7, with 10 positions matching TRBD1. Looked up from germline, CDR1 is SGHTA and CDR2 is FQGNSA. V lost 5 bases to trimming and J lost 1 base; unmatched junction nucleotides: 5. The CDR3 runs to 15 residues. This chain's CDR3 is CASSGRDRGSYEQYF. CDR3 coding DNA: TGTGCCAGCAGCGGGCGGGACAGGGGATCCTACGAGCAGTACTTC.

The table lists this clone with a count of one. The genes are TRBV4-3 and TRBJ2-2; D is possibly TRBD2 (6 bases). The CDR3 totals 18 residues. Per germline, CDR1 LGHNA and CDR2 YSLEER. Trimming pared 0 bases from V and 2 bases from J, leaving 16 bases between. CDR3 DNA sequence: TGCGCCAGCAGCCAAGATAAAAAACTAGCTGGTAACACCGGGGAGCTGTTTTTT. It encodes CASSQDKKLAGNTGELFF.

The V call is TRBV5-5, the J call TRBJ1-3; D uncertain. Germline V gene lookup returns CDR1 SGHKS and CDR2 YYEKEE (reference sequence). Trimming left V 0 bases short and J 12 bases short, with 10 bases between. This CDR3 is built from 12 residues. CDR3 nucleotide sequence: TGTGCCAGCAGCTTGGTGGCCGCGGACATATATTTT. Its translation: CASSLVAADIYF.

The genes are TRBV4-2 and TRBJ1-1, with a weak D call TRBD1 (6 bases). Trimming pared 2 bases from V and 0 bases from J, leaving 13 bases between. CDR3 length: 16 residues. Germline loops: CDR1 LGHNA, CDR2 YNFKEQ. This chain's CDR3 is CASSQLRGPLNTEAFF. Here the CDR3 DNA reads TGTGCCAGCAGCCAATTGCGGGGGCCATTGAACACTGAAGCTTTCTTT.

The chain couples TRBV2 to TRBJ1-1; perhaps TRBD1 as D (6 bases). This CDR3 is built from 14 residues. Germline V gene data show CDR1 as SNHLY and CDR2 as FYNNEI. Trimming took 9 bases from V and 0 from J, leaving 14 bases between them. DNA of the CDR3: TGTGCCAGTGTGAAGGGGGATCTGAACACTGAAGCTTTCTTT. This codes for CASVKGDLNTEAFF.

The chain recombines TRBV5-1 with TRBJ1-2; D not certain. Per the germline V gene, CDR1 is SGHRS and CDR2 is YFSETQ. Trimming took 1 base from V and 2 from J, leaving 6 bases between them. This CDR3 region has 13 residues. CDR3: CASSLSGNYGYTF. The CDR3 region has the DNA TGCGCCAGCAGCTTGTCCGGGAACTATGGCTACACCTTC. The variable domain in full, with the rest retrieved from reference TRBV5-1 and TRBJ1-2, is KAGVTQTPRYLIKTRGQQVTLSCSPISGHRSVSWYQQTPGQGLQFLFEYFSETQRNKGNFPGRFSGRQFSNSRSEMNVSTLELGDSALYLCASSLSGNYGYTFGSGTRLTVV.

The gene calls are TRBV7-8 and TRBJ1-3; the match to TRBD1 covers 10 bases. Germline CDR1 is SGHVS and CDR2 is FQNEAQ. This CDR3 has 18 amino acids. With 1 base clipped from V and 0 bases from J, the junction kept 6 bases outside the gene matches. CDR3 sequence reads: CASSLGDRGFLSGNTIYF. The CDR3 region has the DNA TGTGCCAGCAGCTTAGGGGACAGGGGCTTCCTCTCTGGAAACACCATATATTTT. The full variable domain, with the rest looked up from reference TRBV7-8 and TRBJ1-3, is GAGVSQSPRYKVAKRGQDVALRCDPISGHVSLFWYQQALGQGPEFLTYFQNEAQLDKSGLPSDRFFAERPEGSVSTLKIQRTQQEDSAVYLCASSLGDRGFLSGNTIYFGEGSWLTVV.

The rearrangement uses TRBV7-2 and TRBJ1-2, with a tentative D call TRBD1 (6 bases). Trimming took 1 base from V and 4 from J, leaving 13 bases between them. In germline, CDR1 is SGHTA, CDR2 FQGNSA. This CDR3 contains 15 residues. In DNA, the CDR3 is TGTGCCAGCAGCTTAGATGGGGGGGCATCCTATGGCTACACCTTC. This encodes CASSLDGGASYGYTF.

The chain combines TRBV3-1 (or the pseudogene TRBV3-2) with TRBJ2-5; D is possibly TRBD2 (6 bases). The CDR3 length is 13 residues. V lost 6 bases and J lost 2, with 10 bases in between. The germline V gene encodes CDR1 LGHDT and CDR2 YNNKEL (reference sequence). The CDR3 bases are TGTGCCAGCAGGGGGGACTTGCAAGAGACCCAGTACTTC. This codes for CASRGDLQETQYF.

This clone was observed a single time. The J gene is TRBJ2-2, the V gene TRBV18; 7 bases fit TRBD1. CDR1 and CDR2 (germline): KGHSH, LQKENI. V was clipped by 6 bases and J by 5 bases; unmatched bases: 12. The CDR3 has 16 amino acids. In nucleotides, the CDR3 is TGTGCCAGCTCGCCTCCGACAGGGCTCTCTACCGGGGAGCTGTTTTTT. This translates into CASSPPTGLSTGELFF.

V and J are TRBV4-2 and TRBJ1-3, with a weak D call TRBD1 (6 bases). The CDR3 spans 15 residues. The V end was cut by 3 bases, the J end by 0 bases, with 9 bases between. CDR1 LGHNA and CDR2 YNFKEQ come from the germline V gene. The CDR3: CASSQIGGSGNTIYF. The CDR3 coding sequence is TGTGCCAGCAGCCAGATAGGGGGCTCTGGAAACACCATATATTTT.

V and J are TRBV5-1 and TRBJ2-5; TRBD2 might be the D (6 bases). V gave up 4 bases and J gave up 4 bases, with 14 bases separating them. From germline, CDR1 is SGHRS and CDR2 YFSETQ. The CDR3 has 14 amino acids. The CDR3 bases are TGCGCCAGCAGCCCTATGGGGGGTATAGAGACCCAGTACTTC. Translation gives CASSPMGGIETQYF.

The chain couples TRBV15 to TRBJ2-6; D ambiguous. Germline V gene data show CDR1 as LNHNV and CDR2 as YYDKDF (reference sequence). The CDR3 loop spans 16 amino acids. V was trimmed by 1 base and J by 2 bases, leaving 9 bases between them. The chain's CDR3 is CATSRGQRAGANVLTF. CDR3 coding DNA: TGTGCCACCAGCAGAGGTCAACGGGCTGGGGCCAACGTCCTGACTTTC.

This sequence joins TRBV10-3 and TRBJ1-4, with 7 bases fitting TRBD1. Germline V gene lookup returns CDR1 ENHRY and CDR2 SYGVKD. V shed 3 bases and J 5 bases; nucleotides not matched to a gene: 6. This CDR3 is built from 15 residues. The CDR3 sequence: CAISDGTASNEKLFF. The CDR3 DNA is TGTGCCATCAGTGATGGGACAGCCAGCAATGAAAAACTGTTTTTT.

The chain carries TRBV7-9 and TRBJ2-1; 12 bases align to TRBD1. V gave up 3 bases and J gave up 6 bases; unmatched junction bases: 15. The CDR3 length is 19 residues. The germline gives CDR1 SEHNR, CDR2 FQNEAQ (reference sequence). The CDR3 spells CASSFSGTGGFRRANEQFF. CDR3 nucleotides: TGTGCCAGCAGCTTCTCCGGGACAGGGGGCTTCAGGAGGGCCAATGAGCAGTTCTTC.

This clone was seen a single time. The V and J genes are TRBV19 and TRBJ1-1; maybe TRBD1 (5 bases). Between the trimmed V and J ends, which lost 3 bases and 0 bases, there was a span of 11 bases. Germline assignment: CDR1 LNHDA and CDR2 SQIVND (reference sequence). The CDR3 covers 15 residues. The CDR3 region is CASSISPGLNTEAFF. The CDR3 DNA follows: TGTGCCAGTAGTATCTCGCCAGGGCTGAACACTGAAGCTTTCTTT.

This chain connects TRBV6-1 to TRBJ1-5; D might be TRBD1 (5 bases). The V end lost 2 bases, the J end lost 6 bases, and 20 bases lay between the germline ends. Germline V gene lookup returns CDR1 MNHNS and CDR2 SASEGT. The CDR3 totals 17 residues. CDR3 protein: CASSEFIWGGAAQPQHF. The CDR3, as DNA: TGTGCCAGCAGTGAATTTATTTGGGGAGGGGCGGCTCAGCCCCAGCATTTT.

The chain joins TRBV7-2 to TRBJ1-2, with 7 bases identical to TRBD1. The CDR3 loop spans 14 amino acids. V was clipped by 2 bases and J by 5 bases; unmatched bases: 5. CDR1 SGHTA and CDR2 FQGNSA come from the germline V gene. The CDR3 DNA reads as TGTGCCAGCAGCTTACACAGGGGCGGGTATGGCTACACCTTC. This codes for CASSLHRGGYGYTF.

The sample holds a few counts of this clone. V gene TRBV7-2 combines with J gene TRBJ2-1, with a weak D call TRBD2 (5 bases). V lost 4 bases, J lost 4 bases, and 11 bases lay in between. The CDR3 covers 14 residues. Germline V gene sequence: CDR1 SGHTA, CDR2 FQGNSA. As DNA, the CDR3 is TGTGCCAGCAGCTCTTCAGCGGAATACAATGAGCAGTTCTTC. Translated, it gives CASSSSAEYNEQFF.